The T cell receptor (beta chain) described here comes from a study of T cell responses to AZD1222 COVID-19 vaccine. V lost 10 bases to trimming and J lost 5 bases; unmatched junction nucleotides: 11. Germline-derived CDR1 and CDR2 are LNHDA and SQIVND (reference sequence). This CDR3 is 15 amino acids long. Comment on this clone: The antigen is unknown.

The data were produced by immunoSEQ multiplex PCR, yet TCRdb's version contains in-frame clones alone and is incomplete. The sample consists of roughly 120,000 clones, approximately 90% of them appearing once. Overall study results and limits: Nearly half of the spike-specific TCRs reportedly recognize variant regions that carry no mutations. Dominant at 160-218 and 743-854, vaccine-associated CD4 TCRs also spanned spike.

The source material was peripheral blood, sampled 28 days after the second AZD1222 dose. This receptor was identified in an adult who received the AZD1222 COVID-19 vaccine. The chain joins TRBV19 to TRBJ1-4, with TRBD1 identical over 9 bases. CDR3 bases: TGTGCCACAAACGACAGGGGGAACCCCAATGAAAAACTGTTTTTT. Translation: CATNDRGNPNEKLFF.